Listed here are 26 T cell receptor beta chains from one sample, sequenced in a study of PD-1 blockade in classical Hodgkin lymphoma. Following autologous stem cell transplantation, relapse occurred in every patient, and exposure to brentuximab vedotin varied. Clones were read by immunoSEQ multiplex PCR, and TCRdb kept only the in-frame ones, dropping some. This table holds some 30,000 clones, over 55% found once. The sample here was peripheral blood mononuclear cells (PBMCs), taken before the second cycle of nivolumab. The receptors were sampled from a human donor with classical Hodgkin lymphoma.

The V call is TRBV4-3, the J call TRBJ2-7; TRBD2 agrees at 10 bases. Trimming cost V 4 bases and J 2 bases; bases outside gene matches: 5. From germline, CDR1 is LGHNA and CDR2 YSLEER. CDR3 length equals 15 residues. CDR3 region: CASSRNLAGAYEQYF. CDR3 in DNA: TGCGCCAGCAGCCGGAATCTAGCGGGGGCCTACGAGCAGTACTTC.

In its sample, this clone ranks as medium-sized. The chain is built from TRBV2 and TRBJ1-1; D gene unclear. Germline V gene lookup returns CDR1 SNHLY and CDR2 FYNNEI. Trimming removed 8 bases at V and 1 base at J, with 11 bases between. The CDR3 is 13 amino acids. DNA for the CDR3: TGTGCCAGCCCTGAGAGGGAGAACACTGAAGCTTTCTTT. Its protein product is CASPERENTEAFF. Using reference TRBV2 and TRBJ1-1 for the parts outside the CDR3, the full variable domain is EPEVTQTPSHQVTQMGQEVILRCVPISNHLYFYWYRQILGQKVEFLVSFYNNEISEKSEIFDDQFSVERPDGSNFTLKIRSTKLEDSAMYFCASPERENTEAFFGQGTRLTVV.

The chain couples TRBV5-4 to TRBJ1-2, with D perhaps TRBD1 (5 bases). This CDR3 region has 14 residues. V gave up 3 bases and J gave up 3 bases, with 12 bases separating them. Germline loops: CDR1 SGHNT, CDR2 YYREEE (reference sequence). The CDR3 DNA sequence: TGTGCCAGCAGCTACCGGGACGGCCACTATGGCTACACCTTC. Amino acids: CASSYRDGHYGYTF.

The chain employs TRBV6-1 and TRBJ2-7; perhaps TRBD2 as D (5 bases). This CDR3 is built from 13 residues. Germline CDR1 MNHNS, CDR2 SASEGT. Trimming took 5 bases from V and 3 from J, leaving 11 bases between them. The CDR3 DNA reads as TGTGCCAGCAGTTCCGGGATTTACTACGAGCAGTACTTC. It encodes CASSSGIYYEQYF.

This chain connects TRBV5-4 to TRBJ2-3; 9 bases align to TRBD2. The length of the CDR3 is 17 residues. The germline V gene encodes CDR1 SGHNT and CDR2 YYREEE (reference sequence). V shed 0 bases, J shed 2 bases, and the junction held 7 bases outside the gene matches. This CDR3 is CASSLDASGEVTDTQYF. The DNA for the CDR3 is TGTGCCAGCAGCTTGGATGCTAGCGGGGAGGTCACAGATACGCAGTATTTT.

This clone is a singleton in its sample. V is TRBV2 and J is TRBJ2-3; the D gene could be TRBD1 or TRBD2 (5 bases each). Germline V gives CDR1 SNHLY, CDR2 FYNNEI. CDR3 length: 14 amino acids. The ends were cut back, 5 bases at V and 6 bases at J, with 15 bases in the middle. Written as DNA, the CDR3 is TGTGCCAGCAGTTCGGGACCCGCCCGCGATACGCAGTATTTT. As protein: CASSSGPARDTQYF. The whole variable domain, filled in from reference TRBV2 and TRBJ2-3, reads EPEVTQTPSHQVTQMGQEVILRCVPISNHLYFYWYRQILGQKVEFLVSFYNNEISEKSEIFDDQFSVERPDGSNFTLKIRSTKLEDSAMYFCASSSGPARDTQYFGPGTRLTVL.

The chain is built from TRBV5-1 and TRBJ2-3; 7 bases fit TRBD1. This CDR3 comprises 14 residues. The V gene's germline CDR1 is SGHRS and CDR2 YFSETQ. The ends lost 4 bases at V and 4 bases at J; junction bases unmatched: 6. The CDR3: CASSITGAPDTQYF. CDR3 DNA sequence: TGCGCCAGCAGCATTACAGGGGCCCCAGATACGCAGTATTTT. Full variable domain (missing parts from reference TRBV5-1 and TRBJ2-3): KAGVTQTPRYLIKTRGQQVTLSCSPISGHRSVSWYQQTPGQGLQFLFEYFSETQRNKGNFPGRFSGRQFSNSRSEMNVSTLELGDSALYLCASSITGAPDTQYFGPGTRLTVL.

This clone was seen only a few times. The J gene is TRBJ1-1, the V gene TRBV27, with 7 positions matching TRBD1. Germline V gene lookup returns CDR1 MNHEY and CDR2 SMNVEV (reference sequence). Germline trimming cut 2 bases from V and 4 bases from J; bases unmatched to any gene: 4. CDR3 length: 14 residues. The DNA of the CDR3 is TGTGCCAGCAGTTTAGACAGGGCGGCCACTGAAGCTTTCTTT. Amino acids: CASSLDRAATEAFF.

The chain joins TRBV5-1 to TRBJ2-7; possibly TRBD1 for D (5 bases). CDR1 and CDR2 from the germline V gene are SGHRS and YFSETQ. Trimming took 0 bases from V and 3 from J, leaving 10 bases between them. The CDR3 runs to 14 residues. The CDR3 bases are TGCGCCAGCAGCTTGGGGTCCGACAGCTACGAGCAGTACTTC. Amino acids: CASSLGSDSYEQYF.

CDR3 nucleotides: TGTGCCAGCAGTTACCCCGCATCGACAGGCAATCAGCCCCAGCATTTT. Encoded protein: CASSYPASTGNQPQHF. The chain combines TRBV6-6 with TRBJ1-5; D is possibly TRBD1 (5 bases). V shed 2 bases and J shed 2 bases, with 13 bases lying between them. The CDR3 is 16 residues long. CDR1 is MNHNY and CDR2 is SVGAGI in the germline V gene (reference sequence).

The V call is TRBV19, the J call TRBJ1-3, with D maybe TRBD1 (5 bases). V gave up 10 bases and J gave up 4 bases, with 8 bases separating them. This CDR3 comprises 11 residues. From germline, CDR1 is LNHDA and CDR2 SQIVND (reference sequence). The CDR3 nucleotides read TGTGCCACCGGGACCGGAAACACCATATATTTT. Its protein product is CATGTGNTIYF.

This clone was observed a few times. Here the CDR3 DNA reads TGTGCCAGCAGTCTAACCCGGTTGACTGAAGCTTTCTTT. Translation gives CASSLTRLTEAFF. This chain links TRBV6-5 with TRBJ1-1; no clear D gene. CDR3 size: 13 residues. Trimming left V 5 bases short and J 5 bases short, with 12 bases between. Germline CDR1 MNHEY, CDR2 SVGAGI.

CDR3 DNA: TGTGCCAGCACCCGTAAAGGGCCTAATCAGCCCCAGCATTTT. This gives the protein CASTRKGPNQPQHF. V and J are TRBV28 and TRBJ1-5; D unresolved. The V gene lost 7 bases and the J gene lost 4 bases, with 14 bases spanning the gap. Germline values: CDR1 MDHEN, CDR2 SYDVKM. This CDR3 is 14 amino acids long.

The rearrangement links TRBV19 to TRBJ2-7; D possibly corresponds to TRBD2 (6 bases). The germline gives CDR1 LNHDA, CDR2 SQIVND (reference sequence). This CDR3 spans 13 amino acids. V gave up 4 bases and J gave up 7 bases, with 14 bases separating them. The CDR3 DNA is TGTGCCAGTAGTAGCGGGGTCGCGGGGGAGCAGTACTTC. As protein: CASSSGVAGEQYF.

This clone was seen a few times. The same CDR3 can be traced to other DNA sequences in this sample. The CDR3 DNA follows: TGTGCCAGCAGCTTAGGTGGGCCCGGAACTGAAGCTTTCTTT. Translated: CASSLGGPGTEAFF. This sequence joins TRBV7-3 and TRBJ1-1; D is unresolved. The CDR3 runs to 14 residues. Germline assignment: CDR1 SGHTA and CDR2 FQGTGA. Trimming shortened V by 2 bases and J by 5 bases, and 12 bases separated the two germline ends.

This clone ranks as medium-sized. This rearrangement joins TRBV19 to TRBJ2-6; 8 nucleotides line up with TRBD1. Germline V lookup: CDR1 LNHDA, CDR2 SQIVND (reference sequence). This CDR3 is 16 amino acids long. The V gene end was trimmed by 3 bases and the J gene end by 2 bases; junction bases not matched to a gene: 3. The CDR3 loop reads CASSIGQGAGANVLTF. The CDR3, as DNA: TGTGCCAGTAGTATCGGACAGGGCGCTGGGGCCAACGTCCTGACTTTC.

The CDR3 DNA reads as TGTGCCAGCAGCCCCCCTGCGGATAAAGAGACCCAGTACTTC. This translates into CASSPPADKETQYF. The J gene is TRBJ2-5, the V gene TRBV7-9, with D unclear. V gave up 5 bases and J gave up 3 bases, with 13 bases separating them. Germline CDR1 and CDR2: SEHNR and FQNEAQ (reference sequence). The CDR3 has 14 residues.

The V gene is TRBV19, the J gene TRBJ1-1; the D is unclear. Germline CDR1 and CDR2: LNHDA and SQIVND (reference sequence). The CDR3 spans 14 residues. Trimming took off 8 bases at V and 7 bases at J, with 20 bases between the two ends. The CDR3 protein is CASGRVGKGIEAFF. The CDR3 DNA follows: TGTGCCAGTGGGAGAGTGGGAAAGGGAATTGAAGCTTTCTTT.

The CDR3 is CASSHPGLAGGLGETQYF. In DNA form, the CDR3 reads TGTGCCAGCAGCCATCCAGGACTAGCGGGGGGGCTGGGGGAGACCCAGTACTTC. The chain is built from TRBV4-2 and TRBJ2-5, with TRBD2 matching over 15 bases. Germline V CDR1 and CDR2: LGHNA, YNFKEQ. The CDR3 is made up of 18 amino acids. Trimming at V came to 3 bases and at J to 5 bases, leaving 10 bases not matched to a gene.

This chain connects TRBV7-9 to TRBJ2-7; either TRBD1 or TRBD2 may supply D (5 bases each). Trimming removed 5 bases from V and 5 bases from J, with 19 bases in between. This CDR3 region has 15 residues. The germline V gene has CDR1 SEHNR and CDR2 FQNEAQ (reference sequence). CDR3 nucleotides: TGTGCCAGCAGCAAGTCCTCGGGACCCGCGAACGAGCAGTACTTC. It is translated as CASSKSSGPANEQYF.

The gene calls are TRBV30 and TRBJ1-5, with TRBD1 as a possible D gene (5 bases). This CDR3 is built from 16 residues. V lost 2 bases, J lost 4 bases, and 18 bases lay in between. Germline V gene sequence: CDR1 GTSNPN, CDR2 SVGIG (reference sequence). Here the CDR3 reads CAWSPPPATGNQPQHF. In DNA form, the CDR3 reads TGTGCCTGGAGTCCCCCCCCGGCAACAGGAAATCAGCCCCAGCATTTT.

V gene TRBV30 combines with J gene TRBJ2-7; D unclear. The CDR3 has 12 amino acids. Germline assignment: CDR1 GTSNPN and CDR2 SVGIG (reference sequence). V lost 2 bases, J lost 3 bases, and 8 bases lay in between. The CDR3 region is CAWSKTDYEQYF. CDR3 DNA sequence: TGTGCCTGGAGTAAGACTGACTACGAGCAGTACTTC. Complete variable domain (other parts from reference TRBV30 and TRBJ2-7): SQTIHQWPATLVQPVGSPLSLECTVEGTSNPNLYWYRQAAGRGLQLLFYSVGIGQISSEVPQNLSASRPQDRQFILSSKKLLLSDSGFYLCAWSKTDYEQYFGPGTRLTVT.

The CDR3 protein is CSAETGRTDTQYF. The CDR3 DNA is TGCAGCGCCGAGACAGGGCGCACAGATACGCAGTATTTT. J is TRBJ2-3 and V is TRBV29-1; 7 nucleotides align to TRBD1. This CDR3 is 13 amino acids long. The junction had 5 bases not matched to a gene; V was cut back by 7 bases and J by 1 base. The germline CDR1 and CDR2 sequences are SQVTM and ANQGSEA.

The chain is built from TRBV5-5 and TRBJ2-1; possibly TRBD1 or TRBD2 for D (5 bases each). This CDR3 comprises 14 residues. Trimming stripped 5 bases from V and 8 bases from J, with 17 bases between. Per the germline V gene, CDR1 is SGHKS and CDR2 is YYEKEE (reference sequence). The CDR3 reads CASSPPGRTDEQFF. The DNA of the CDR3 is TGTGCCAGCAGTCCTCCGGGACGGACGGATGAGCAGTTCTTC. Variable domain in full (rest from reference TRBV5-5 and TRBJ2-1): DAGVTQSPTHLIKTRGQQVTLRCSPISGHKSVSWYQQVLGQGPQFIFQYYEKEERGRGNFPDRFSARQFPNYSSELNVNALLLGDSALYLCASSPPGRTDEQFFGPGTRLTVL.

The genes are TRBV10-3 and TRBJ1-1; D ambiguous. The CDR3 is 14 residues long. Trimming pared 2 bases from V and 1 base from J, leaving 8 bases between. Germline lookup yields CDR1 ENHRY and CDR2 SYGVKD. The CDR3 loop is CAISERGANTEAFF. The CDR3 DNA follows: TGTGCCATCAGTGAGCGGGGAGCGAACACTGAAGCTTTCTTT.

This chain joins TRBV7-2 and TRBJ1-4, with TRBD1 identical over 7 bases. Unmatched junction bases numbered 5, after V lost 7 bases and J lost 3 bases. Germline V CDR1 and CDR2: SGHTA, FQGNSA. CDR3 length: 14 residues. The CDR3 region has the DNA TGTGCCAGCAAGGAGGGGGCAGCTAATGAAAAACTGTTTTTT. It specifies CASKEGAANEKLFF.